The subject of this entry is one T cell receptor (beta chain). Antigen: not known. The data were obtained in a study of T cell repertoires in cytomegalovirus infection. Study-wide context: An indication of both CMV infection and matching HLA type came from public TCR beta signatures.

Each CDR3 protein gets one entry after TCRdb re-called the reads with MiXCR. The sample lists roughly 180,000 distinct CDR3 sequences; less than 25% were seen once. The V gene lost 2 bases and the J gene lost 0 bases, with 20 bases spanning the gap. Looked up from germline, CDR1 is SNHLY and CDR2 is FYNNEI. This CDR3 contains 18 residues. Study-wide results and caveats: HLA-C-restricted CMV clonotypes gave the most frequent clonotype in two of eight donors.

This receptor was obtained from a human donor in good health (CMV status not recorded). Some clones in this sample may be carry-over from other donors' samples. The starting material was CD8+ T cells from cultured PBMCs, obtained from culture after CMV antigen stimulation. This chain uses TRBV2 with TRBJ2-7; TRBD1 is a possible D gene (5 bases). CDR3 loop: CASSENGQGTGLSYEQYF. DNA of the CDR3: TGTGCCAGCAGTGAAAACGGGCAGGGTACTGGCCTCTCCTACGAGCAGTACTTC.